This entry describes one TCR beta chain. As yet, its antigen is unknown. This PCR relied on a set of 60 Vbeta primers and 13 Jbeta primers. Generated by immunoSEQ multiplex PCR, the TCRdb table keeps only in-frame clones and is missing some. Found here are roughly 110,000 clones, about two thirds of them singletons; the top ten hold 8% to 9.5%. The sample originates from a study of cytomegalovirus exposure and HLA in healthy donors. The study, taken as a whole, reports: With DRB1 most and HLA-C fewest, TCR association rates differed between HLA loci in a later analysis.

The V and J ends lost 3 bases and 7 bases, in that order; junction bases with no gene match: 2. The CDR3 is made up of 15 amino acids. Looked up from germline, CDR1 is LNHDA and CDR2 is SQIVND (reference sequence). The sequenced sample was PBMCs. The V gene is TRBV19, the J gene TRBJ1-6; TRBD1 agrees at 11 bases. This receptor was identified in a man aged 30-40 years in good health and CMV-seropositive. CDR3 DNA sequence: TGTGCCAGTAGTATCGGACAGGGGGCGAATTCACCCCTCCACTTT. It encodes CASSIGQGANSPLHF.